These 23 T cell receptor beta chains were all obtained from the same sample, sequenced in a study of blood T cell repertoires in COVID-19 (TCRdb year 2020). To prepare the library, the immunoSEQ multiplex PCR assay was applied. TCRdb stores this immuneACCESS table with in-frame sequences only. Part of the clones is absent; in the studies checked, under half of the shortfall reflects unresolved V genes, and no reason is known for the rest. Counted in this sample were more than 95,000 clones; approximately 84% of them appeared once. Of the sample, around 12% falls within the top ten clones. Sequencing used peripheral blood. The receptors derive from a human donor in a cohort sampled during active COVID-19.

The chain recombines TRBV27 with TRBJ2-7, with TRBD2 matching over 10 bases. CDR1 is MNHEY and CDR2 is SMNVEV in the germline V gene (reference sequence). The CDR3 runs to 15 residues. Unmatched junction bases numbered 6, after V lost 5 bases and J lost 2 bases. In nucleotides, the CDR3 is TGTGCCAGCAGTCGGGGGACTAGCGAAACCTACGAGCAGTACTTC. Translation: CASSRGTSETYEQYF.

V is TRBV18 and J is TRBJ2-5; TRBD1 matches at 10 bases. The CDR3 has 13 amino acids. The junction had 3 bases not matched to a gene; V was cut back by 5 bases and J by 6 bases. Germline CDR1 and CDR2: KGHSH and LQKENI. The CDR3 region is CASSGQGDKTQYF. The CDR3 DNA is TGTGCCAGCTCAGGACAGGGGGATAAGACCCAGTACTTC.

This clone has a handful of counts. The chain combines TRBV12-3 or TRBV12-4 with TRBJ2-7; 12 bases agree with TRBD2. Trimming removed 10 bases from V and 6 bases from J; junction bases left unmatched: 7. The CDR3 is 13 residues long. CDR3 nucleotides: TGTGCCATCACTAGCGGGGGGCGGAGCGAGCAGTACTTC. It specifies CAITSGGRSEQYF.

The J gene is TRBJ2-2, the V gene TRBV9, with TRBD2 identical over 8 bases. CDR1 and CDR2 (germline): SGDLS, YYNGEE. The CDR3 is 16 amino acids. The trim removed 4 bases at V and 0 bases at J, leaving 5 bases unmatched. CDR3 residues: CASSHIAGSNTGELFF. CDR3 DNA: TGTGCCAGCAGCCACATAGCGGGGTCGAACACCGGGGAGCTGTTTTTT. Together with reference TRBV9 and TRBJ2-2, the CDR3 gives the full variable domain: DSGVTQTPKHLITATGQRVTLRCSPRSGDLSVYWYQQSLDQGLQFLIQYYNGEERAKGNILERFSAQQFPDLHSELNLSSLELGDSALYFCASSHIAGSNTGELFFGEGSRLTVL.

V gene TRBV3-1 (or the pseudogene TRBV3-2) combines with J gene TRBJ1-4; 8 positions agree with TRBD1. The germline gives CDR1 LGHDT, CDR2 YNNKEL (reference sequence). J gave up 10 bases and V 2 bases, and 9 bases lay outside the gene matches. This CDR3 is 15 amino acids long. The CDR3 loop is CASSQSTGQGRKLFF. CDR3 in DNA: TGTGCCAGCAGCCAATCCACTGGACAGGGAAGAAAACTGTTTTTT.

The genes are TRBV3-1 (or the pseudogene TRBV3-2) and TRBJ2-7; 13 bases map to TRBD2. V dropped 5 bases and J dropped 2; count of bases not matched to a gene: 9. Per the germline V gene, CDR1 is LGHDT and CDR2 is YNNKEL (reference sequence). The CDR3 runs to 17 residues. CDR3 in DNA: TGTGCCAGCAGCTTCCGGACTAGCGGGGGCCCTACCTACGAGCAGTACTTC. Translation gives CASSFRTSGGPTYEQYF.

As regards this clone: Other DNA sequences in the sample encode the same CDR3. The chain couples TRBV5-1 to TRBJ2-1; 7 bases are a match to TRBD2. Germline V gives CDR1 SGHRS, CDR2 YFSETQ. This CDR3 has 17 residues. Trimming cost V 2 bases and J 0 bases; bases outside gene matches: 8. CDR3 loop: CASSFRGGGSSYNEQFF. The CDR3 region has the DNA TGCGCCAGCAGCTTTCGTGGCGGGGGATCCTCCTACAATGAGCAGTTCTTC. Variable domain in full (rest from reference TRBV5-1 and TRBJ2-1): KAGVTQTPRYLIKTRGQQVTLSCSPISGHRSVSWYQQTPGQGLQFLFEYFSETQRNKGNFPGRFSGRQFSNSRSEMNVSTLELGDSALYLCASSFRGGGSSYNEQFFGPGTRLTVL.

The chain carries TRBV19 and TRBJ1-3; perhaps TRBD1 as D (5 bases). The CDR3 runs 16 residues. The V gene lost 7 bases and the J gene lost 0 bases, with 16 bases spanning the gap. Germline V gene data show CDR1 as LNHDA and CDR2 as SQIVND (reference sequence). The CDR3 sequence is CASNRYRDSSGNTIYF. The CDR3 DNA sequence: TGTGCCAGTAACCGCTATCGTGACAGCTCTGGAAACACCATATATTTT.

The J gene is TRBJ2-7, the V gene TRBV5-6, with 13 bases aligning to TRBD2. V was pared by 0 bases and J by 7 bases, with 7 bases of the junction left unmatched. The germline V gene encodes CDR1 SGHDT and CDR2 YYEEEE. This CDR3 contains 16 residues. The CDR3 reads CASSLGGTSGVLEQYF. In DNA form, the CDR3 reads TGTGCCAGCAGCTTGGGGGGGACTAGCGGGGTCCTAGAGCAGTACTTC.

V gene TRBV3-1 (or the pseudogene TRBV3-2) combines with J gene TRBJ1-1, with D possibly being TRBD1 (6 bases). The CDR3 totals 15 residues. The germline V and J ends were trimmed by 2 bases and 5 bases, with 15 bases remaining between them. Germline values: CDR1 LGHDT, CDR2 YNNKEL (reference sequence). CDR3: CASSQFDRIGTEAFF. CDR3 DNA sequence: TGTGCCAGCAGCCAATTTGACAGGATAGGGACTGAAGCTTTCTTT.

The rearrangement joins TRBV6-6 to TRBJ2-6; D is unclear. The CDR3 has 16 residues. The V and J ends lost 7 bases and 0 bases respectively, with 13 bases between them. The germline V gene encodes CDR1 MNHNY and CDR2 SVGAGI (reference sequence). CDR3 nucleotides: TGTGCCAGCATGGGCAAGGTCTCCTCTGGGGCCAACGTCCTGACTTTC. It specifies CASMGKVSSGANVLTF.

The CDR3 nucleotides are TGTGCCAGTAGTTACGGGACAGCGAACACTGAAGCTTTCTTT. This encodes CASSYGTANTEAFF. The gene calls are TRBV19 and TRBJ1-1, with 7 nucleotides matching TRBD1. J was trimmed by 1 base and V by 5 bases; bases with no gene match: 4. Germline V lookup: CDR1 LNHDA, CDR2 SQIVND (reference sequence). This CDR3 region has 14 residues.

This chain uses TRBV6-6 with TRBJ2-7, with D tentatively TRBD2 (5 bases). This CDR3 is built from 14 residues. CDR1 and CDR2 from the germline V gene are MNHNY and SVGAGI (reference sequence). V gave up 2 bases and J gave up 0 bases, with 8 bases separating them. DNA for the CDR3: TGTGCCAGCAGTTACCGGGGAATCTCCTACGAGCAGTACTTC. It yields the protein CASSYRGISYEQYF.

CDR3: CASSPQVEQYF. The CDR3, as DNA: TGTGCCAGCAGCCCTCAGGTGGAGCAGTATTTT. The rearrangement links TRBV7-9 to TRBJ2-3, with D unresolved. In germline, CDR1 is SEHNR, CDR2 FQNEAQ (reference sequence). V was clipped by 5 bases and J by 11 bases, with 11 bases between them. CDR3 length: 11 amino acids.

The chain employs TRBV19 and TRBJ1-1; D unclear. Trimming removed 3 bases from V and 1 base from J, with 6 bases in between. Germline lookup yields CDR1 LNHDA and CDR2 SQIVND (reference sequence). This CDR3 is 13 amino acids long. This CDR3 is CASSMTRNTEAFF. The CDR3 bases are TGTGCCAGTAGTATGACACGGAACACTGAAGCTTTCTTT.

Here the CDR3 DNA reads TGTGCCAGCAGCTCGGGACAGGGAGCGTGGACTGAAGCTTTCTTT. It encodes CASSSGQGAWTEAFF. J is TRBJ1-1 and V is TRBV5-5, with 9 positions matching TRBD1. This CDR3 is built from 15 residues. Germline CDR1 SGHKS, CDR2 YYEKEE (reference sequence). The junction had 8 bases not matched to a gene; V was cut back by 3 bases and J by 5 bases. Complete variable domain (other parts from reference TRBV5-5 and TRBJ1-1): DAGVTQSPTHLIKTRGQQVTLRCSPISGHKSVSWYQQVLGQGPQFIFQYYEKEERGRGNFPDRFSARQFPNYSSELNVNALLLGDSALYLCASSSGQGAWTEAFFGQGTRLTVV.

The chain links TRBV5-1 to TRBJ2-2; 7 bases are a match to TRBD1. Trimming cost V 8 bases and J 0 bases; bases outside gene matches: 4. From germline, CDR1 is SGHRS and CDR2 YFSETQ. The CDR3 contains 14 residues. The CDR3 coding sequence is TGCGCCAGTGGGGGACAGACGAACACCGGGGAGCTGTTTTTT. It is translated as CASGGQTNTGELFF.

The chain joins TRBV18 to TRBJ2-5, with a possible D match to TRBD2 (6 bases). The germline gives CDR1 KGHSH, CDR2 LQKENI. The germline V and J ends were trimmed by 5 bases and 5 bases, with 18 bases remaining between them. The CDR3 extends over 15 amino acids. In DNA, the CDR3 is TGTGCCAGCTCAGCCACCGGGACTTATGGGGAGACCCAGTACTTC. It specifies CASSATGTYGETQYF.

The J gene is TRBJ1-3, the V gene TRBV2; D remains ambiguous. Germline loops: CDR1 SNHLY, CDR2 FYNNEI. The CDR3 spans 14 residues. The germline V and J ends were trimmed by 4 bases and 1 base, with 8 bases remaining between them. The CDR3 DNA sequence: TGTGCCAGCAGTGTGGGCAAATCTGGAAACACCATATATTTT. Protein sequence: CASSVGKSGNTIYF.

The chain links TRBV7-2 to TRBJ2-1; TRBD2 matches 8 bases. The CDR3 covers 14 residues. CDR1 and CDR2 (germline): SGHTA, FQGNSA. With V trimmed by 7 bases and J by 4 bases, 6 bases remained unmatched. CDR3 in DNA: TGTGCCAGCACCCCGGGGGGGGCGTACAATGAGCAGTTCTTC. Translating it yields CASTPGGAYNEQFF.

The CDR3 nucleotides read TGTGCCAGCAGTGGACATGGGGCCCATGGCTACACCTTC. Amino acids: CASSGHGAHGYTF. This chain uses TRBV6-4 with TRBJ1-2; TRBD1 is a possible D gene (5 bases). V was pared by 4 bases and J by 6 bases, with 12 bases between. Looked up from germline, CDR1 is MRHNA and CDR2 is SNTAGT. This CDR3 has 13 amino acids.

This chain joins TRBV5-1 and TRBJ2-5; 8 nucleotides line up with TRBD2. This CDR3 has 16 amino acids. Germline V lookup: CDR1 SGHRS, CDR2 YFSETQ. J lost 5 bases, V lost 3 bases, and 12 bases had no gene match. The CDR3 reads CASSSFLSGAGETQYF. The DNA for the CDR3 is TGCGCCAGCAGCTCCTTCCTTAGCGGGGCTGGGGAGACCCAGTACTTC. Supplemented by reference TRBV5-1 and TRBJ2-5, the full variable domain reads KAGVTQTPRYLIKTRGQQVTLSCSPISGHRSVSWYQQTPGQGLQFLFEYFSETQRNKGNFPGRFSGRQFSNSRSEMNVSTLELGDSALYLCASSSFLSGAGETQYFGPGTRLLVL.

The V gene is TRBV25-1, the J gene TRBJ2-2; 11 positions match TRBD1. Germline values: CDR1 MGHDK, CDR2 SYGVNS. Losses at the gene ends were 6 bases for V and 6 bases for J; bases not matched to a gene: 6. The CDR3 spans 15 residues. The CDR3 nucleotides read TGTGCCAGCAGCGCGGACAGGGGGCTGCCCGGGGAGCTGTTTTTT. Residues: CASSADRGLPGELFF.